This T cell receptor (beta chain) was recovered during a study of regulatory T cells in long-lasting Graves disease. Trimming stripped 4 bases from V and 6 bases from J, with 14 bases between. The CDR3 is 14 residues long. Germline V gives CDR1 SGHRS, CDR2 YFSETQ. The table lists this clonotype with a few counts. The TCR beta library used iRepertoire HTBI primers with Arm-PCR amplification of CDR3. MiXCR, run by TCRdb on the multiplex PCR reads, gives a single entry per CDR3 protein. The profile covers fewer than 450,000 distinct CDR3 sequences, with roughly a quarter appearing a single time and around 26% taken by the ten largest. The time point denotes: persistent/refractory GD, antithyroid drugs over 5 years with positive TRAb. Scientists built the TCR library using RNA that was extracted from PBMCs.

This sequence originates from a female donor with Graves disease. The chain employs TRBV5-1 and TRBJ1-5; D might be TRBD1 (5 bases). The source was peripheral blood mononuclear cells (PBMCs), collected when the disease was refractory, from a patient treated with antithyroid drugs. The CDR3 sequence is CASSQAAGTQPQHF. The CDR3 DNA is TGCGCCAGCAGCCAGGCGGCGGGGACTCAGCCCCAGCATTTT. Full variable domain (remainder filled in from reference TRBV5-1 and TRBJ1-5): KAGVTQTPRYLIKTRGQQVTLSCSPISGHRSVSWYQQTPGQGLQFLFEYFSETQRNKGNFPGRFSGRQFSNSRSEMNVSTLELGDSALYLCASSQAAGTQPQHFGDGTRLSIL.